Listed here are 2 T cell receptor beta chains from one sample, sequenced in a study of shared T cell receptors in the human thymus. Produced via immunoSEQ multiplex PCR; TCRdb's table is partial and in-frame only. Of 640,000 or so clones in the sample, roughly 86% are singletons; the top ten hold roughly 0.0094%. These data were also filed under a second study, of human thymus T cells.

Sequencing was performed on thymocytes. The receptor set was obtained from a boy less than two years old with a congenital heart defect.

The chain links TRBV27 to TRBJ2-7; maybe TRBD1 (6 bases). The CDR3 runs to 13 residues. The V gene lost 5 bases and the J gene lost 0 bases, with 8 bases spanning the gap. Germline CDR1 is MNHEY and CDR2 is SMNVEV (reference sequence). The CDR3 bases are TGTGCCAGCAGTCAGGACAGCTCCTACGAGCAGTACTTC. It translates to CASSQDSSYEQYF.

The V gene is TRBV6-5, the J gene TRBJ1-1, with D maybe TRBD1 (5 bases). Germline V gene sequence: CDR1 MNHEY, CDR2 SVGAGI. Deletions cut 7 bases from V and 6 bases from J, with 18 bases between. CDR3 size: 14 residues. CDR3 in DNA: TGTGCCAGCACCCGGGGGGGTAGACATTCTGAAGCTTTCTTT. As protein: CASTRGGRHSEAFF.